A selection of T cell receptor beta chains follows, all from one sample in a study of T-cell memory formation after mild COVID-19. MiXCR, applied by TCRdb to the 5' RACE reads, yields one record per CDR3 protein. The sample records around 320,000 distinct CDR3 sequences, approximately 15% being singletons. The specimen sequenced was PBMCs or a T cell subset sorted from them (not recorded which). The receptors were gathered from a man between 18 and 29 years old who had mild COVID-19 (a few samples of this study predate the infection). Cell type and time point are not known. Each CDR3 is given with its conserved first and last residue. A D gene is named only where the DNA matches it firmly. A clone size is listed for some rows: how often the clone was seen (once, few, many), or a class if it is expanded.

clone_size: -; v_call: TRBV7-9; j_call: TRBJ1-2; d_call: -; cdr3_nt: TGTGCCAGCAGCTTACTTAGCCCGTTCCCTAACTATGGCTACACCTTC; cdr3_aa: CASSLLSPFPNYGYTF
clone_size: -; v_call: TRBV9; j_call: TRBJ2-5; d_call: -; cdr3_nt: TGTGCCAGCAGCGTAGCTTTCCGTGGGGAGACCCAGTACTTC; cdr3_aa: CASSVAFRGETQYF
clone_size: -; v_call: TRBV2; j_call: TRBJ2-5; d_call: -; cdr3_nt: TGTGCCAGCAATAATGCCCCGAGGGAGACCCAGTACTTC; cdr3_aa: CASNNAPRETQYF
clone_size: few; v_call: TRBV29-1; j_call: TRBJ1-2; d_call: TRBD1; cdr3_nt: TGCAGCGGGGGGACAGGGGCCTATGGCTACACCTTC; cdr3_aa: CSGGTGAYGYTF
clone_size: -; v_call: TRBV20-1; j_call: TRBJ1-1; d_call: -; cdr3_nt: TGCAGTGCTAGAGGGGGAGGGAGCACTGAAGCTTTCTTT; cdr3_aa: CSARGGGSTEAFF
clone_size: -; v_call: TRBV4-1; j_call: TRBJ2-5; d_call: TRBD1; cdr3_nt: TGCGCCAGCAGCCGCCCGCGGGACAGGGTGAACCAAGAGACCCAGTACTTC; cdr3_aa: CASSRPRDRVNQETQYF
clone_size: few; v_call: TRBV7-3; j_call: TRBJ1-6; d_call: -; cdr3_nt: TGTGCCAGCAGCCTATACAGGGATTCACCCCTCCACTTT; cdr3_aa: CASSLYRDSPLHF
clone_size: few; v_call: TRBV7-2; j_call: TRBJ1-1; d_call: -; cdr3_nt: TGTGCCAGCAGCTTAGCGCTTACGGGGACTGAAGCTTTCTTT; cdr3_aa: CASSLALTGTEAFF
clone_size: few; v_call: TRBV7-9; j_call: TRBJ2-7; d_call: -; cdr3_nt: TGTGCCAGCACGCCCTTGGCCTACGAGCAGTACTTC; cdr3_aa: CASTPLAYEQYF
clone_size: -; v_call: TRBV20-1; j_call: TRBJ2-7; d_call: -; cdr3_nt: TGCAGTGCTAGGGTTGAGGGACGGCCCTACGAGCAGTACTTC; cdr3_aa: CSARVEGRPYEQYF
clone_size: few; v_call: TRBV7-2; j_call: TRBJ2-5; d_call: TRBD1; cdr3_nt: TGTGCCAGCAGCTCGCGACAGGGGTGGAAAGAGACCCAGTACTTC; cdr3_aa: CASSSRQGWKETQYF
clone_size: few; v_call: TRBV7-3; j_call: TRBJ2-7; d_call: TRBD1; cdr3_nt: TGTGCCAGCAGTCCGACCGGGACAGGGGAATACGAGCAGTACTTC; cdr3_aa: CASSPTGTGEYEQYF
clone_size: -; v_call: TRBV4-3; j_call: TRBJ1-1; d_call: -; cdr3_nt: TGCGCCAGCAGCCAAGATGGGGTTCGGGTGGGGGACACTGAAGCTTTCTTT; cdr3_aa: CASSQDGVRVGDTEAFF
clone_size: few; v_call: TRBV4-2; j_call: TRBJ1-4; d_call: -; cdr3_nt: TGTGCCAGCAGCCCCCGGGACACGTCGTCAACTAATGAAAAACTGTTTTTT; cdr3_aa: CASSPRDTSSTNEKLFF
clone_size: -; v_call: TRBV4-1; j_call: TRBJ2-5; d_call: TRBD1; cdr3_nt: TGCGCCAGCAGCTATAGGGACAGGGAAAAAGAGACCCAGTACTTC; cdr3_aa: CASSYRDREKETQYF
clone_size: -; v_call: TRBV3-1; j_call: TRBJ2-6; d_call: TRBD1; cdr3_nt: TGTGCCAGCAGCGAAACAGGGGGCGTGCGGGCCAACGTCCTGACTTTC; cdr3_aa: CASSETGGVRANVLTF
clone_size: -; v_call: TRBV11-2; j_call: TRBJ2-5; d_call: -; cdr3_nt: TGTGCCAGCAGCTTGGCCTTGAGGGGAAGCGGAGAGACCCAGTACTTC; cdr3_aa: CASSLALRGSGETQYF
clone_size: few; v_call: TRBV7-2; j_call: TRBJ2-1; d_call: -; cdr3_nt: TGTGCCAGCAGCCGGGTCCGATCGGCCTACAATGAGCAGTTCTTC; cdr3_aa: CASSRVRSAYNEQFF
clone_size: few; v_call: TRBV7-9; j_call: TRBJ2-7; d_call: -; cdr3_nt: TGTGCCAGCAGCTTAGGCAGTACCGGGATGATAACCTACGAGCAGTACTTC; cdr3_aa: CASSLGSTGMITYEQYF
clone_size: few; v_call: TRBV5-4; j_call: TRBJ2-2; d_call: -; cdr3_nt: TGTGCCAGCAGCGCCGGCGGGTACACCGGGGAGCTGTTTTTT; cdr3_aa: CASSAGGYTGELFF
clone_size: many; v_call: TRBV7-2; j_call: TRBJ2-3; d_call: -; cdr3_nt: TGTGCCAGCAGCCCAGAGGGGGATACGCAGTATTTT; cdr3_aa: CASSPEGDTQYF
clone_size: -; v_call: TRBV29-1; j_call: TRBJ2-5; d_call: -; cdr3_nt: TGCAGCGTAGCCGGGACACGGGAGACCCAGTACTTC; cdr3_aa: CSVAGTRETQYF
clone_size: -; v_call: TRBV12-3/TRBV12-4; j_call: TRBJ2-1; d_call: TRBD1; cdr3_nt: TGTGCCAGCAGTTGGGGGGACAGGGGGTACAATGAGCAGTTCTTC; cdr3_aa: CASSWGDRGYNEQFF
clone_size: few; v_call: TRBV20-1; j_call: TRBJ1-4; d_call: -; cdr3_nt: TGCAGTGCTGCAAGGGTGGAGTATGATACGGATAAACTGTTTTTT; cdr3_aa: CSAARVEYDTDKLFF
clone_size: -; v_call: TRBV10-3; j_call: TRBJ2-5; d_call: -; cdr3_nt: TGTGCCATCAGTGAGGGTGAGGAGACCCAGTACTTC; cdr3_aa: CAISEGEETQYF
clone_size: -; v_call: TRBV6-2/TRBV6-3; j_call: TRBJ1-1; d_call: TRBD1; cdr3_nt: TGTGCCAGCGGGAGAGAAGACAGGGACACTGAAGCTTTCTTT; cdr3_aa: CASGREDRDTEAFF
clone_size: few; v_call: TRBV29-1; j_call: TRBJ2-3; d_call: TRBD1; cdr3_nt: TGCAGCGTTGTCGGGACAGTAATGACAGATACGCAGTATTTT; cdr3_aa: CSVVGTVMTDTQYF
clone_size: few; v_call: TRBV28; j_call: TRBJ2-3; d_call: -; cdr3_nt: TGTGCCAGCAGTTTTAGTGCGGTTGGGGTGGTGGATACGCAGTATTTT; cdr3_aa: CASSFSAVGVVDTQYF
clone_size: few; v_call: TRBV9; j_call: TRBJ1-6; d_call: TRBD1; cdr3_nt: TGTGCCAGCCAGATGACAGGGGCTTCGAATTCACCCCTCCACTTT; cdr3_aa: CASQMTGASNSPLHF
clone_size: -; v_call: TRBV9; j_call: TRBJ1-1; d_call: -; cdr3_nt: TGTGCCAGCAGCGTAGCTCGAGGAGGTGAAGCTTTCTTT; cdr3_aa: CASSVARGGEAFF
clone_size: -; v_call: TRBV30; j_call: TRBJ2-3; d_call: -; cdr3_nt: TGTGCCTGGAGTGCTTGGGCAGCCAGCACAGATACGCAGTATTTT; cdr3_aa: CAWSAWAASTDTQYF
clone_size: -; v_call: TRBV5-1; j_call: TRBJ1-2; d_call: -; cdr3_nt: TGCGCCAGCAGCTTGAGTCCAGGGAATGGCTACACCTTC; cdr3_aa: CASSLSPGNGYTF
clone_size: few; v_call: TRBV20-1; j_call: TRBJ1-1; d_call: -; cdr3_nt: TGCAGTGCTAGTCTGGGGGATACTGAAGCTTTCTTT; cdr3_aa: CSASLGDTEAFF
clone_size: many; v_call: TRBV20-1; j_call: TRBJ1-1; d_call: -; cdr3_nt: TGCAGTGCTAGGTCCCCGAACACTGAAGCTTTCTTT; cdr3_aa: CSARSPNTEAFF
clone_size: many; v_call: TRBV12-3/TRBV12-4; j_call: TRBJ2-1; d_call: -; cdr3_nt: TGTGCCAGCAGTCCCGATGGGGGTCCGGAGCAGTTCTTC; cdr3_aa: CASSPDGGPEQFF
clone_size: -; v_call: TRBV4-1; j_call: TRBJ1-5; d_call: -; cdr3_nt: TGCGCCAGCAGCCAAGGGGGACTCCTCGGCAATCAGCCCCAGCATTTT; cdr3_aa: CASSQGGLLGNQPQHF
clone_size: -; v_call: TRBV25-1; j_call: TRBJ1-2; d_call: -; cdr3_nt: TGTGCCAGCAGTGAATCGACAGCCCGAGGCTACACCTTC; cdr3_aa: CASSESTARGYTF
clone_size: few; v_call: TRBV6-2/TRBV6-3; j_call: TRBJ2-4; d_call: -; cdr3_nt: TGTGCCAGCAGAAGGACGCTAGCCAAAAACATTCAGTACTTC; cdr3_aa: CASRRTLAKNIQYF
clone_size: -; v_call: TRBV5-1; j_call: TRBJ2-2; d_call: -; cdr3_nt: TGCGCCAGCAGCTTGGAAGGGTCGGGACATTCGAACACCGGGGAGCTGTTTTTT; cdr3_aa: CASSLEGSGHSNTGELFF
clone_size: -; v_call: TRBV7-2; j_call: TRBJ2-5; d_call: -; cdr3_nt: TGTGCCAGCAGCGGAGGGGGCTGGGGGGACTCTCAAGAGACCCAGTACTTC; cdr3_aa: CASSGGGWGDSQETQYF
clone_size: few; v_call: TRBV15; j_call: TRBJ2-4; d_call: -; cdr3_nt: TGTGCCACCAGCAGAGATCTGGGGGGCATTCAGTACTTC; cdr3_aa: CATSRDLGGIQYF
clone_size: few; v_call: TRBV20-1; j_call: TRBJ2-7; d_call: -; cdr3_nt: TGCAGTGCTAGAGCCACGGAGGGGGGTAGGGGCGAGCAGTACTTC; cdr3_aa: CSARATEGGRGEQYF
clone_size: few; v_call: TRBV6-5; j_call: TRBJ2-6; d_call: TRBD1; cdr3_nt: TGTGCCAGCAGTTACTGGACGCCGGGACAGGGGGCGCGAGGGGCCAACGTCCTGACTTTC; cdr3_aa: CASSYWTPGQGARGANVLTF
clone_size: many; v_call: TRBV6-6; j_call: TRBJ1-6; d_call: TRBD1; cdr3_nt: TGTGCCAGCAGCTTGAGACCGGACAGGGCCAGGGTCCTCCACTTT; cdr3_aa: CASSLRPDRARVLHF
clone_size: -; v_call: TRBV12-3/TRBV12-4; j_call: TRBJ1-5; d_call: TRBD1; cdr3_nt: TGTGCCAGCAGTTTAGAGGGGGACAGGCCCCAGCATTTT; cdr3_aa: CASSLEGDRPQHF
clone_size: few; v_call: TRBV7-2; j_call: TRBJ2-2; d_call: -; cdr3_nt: TGTGCCAGCAGCCCAGTTAGCGCGAACACCGGGGAGCTGTTTTTT; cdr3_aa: CASSPVSANTGELFF